This record looks at one T cell receptor beta chain sequence and its context. The data belong to a study of control samples from healthy donors and cancer patients. Trimming removed 4 bases at V and 5 bases at J, with 17 bases between. The germline gives CDR1 MNHEY, CDR2 SVGAGI. This CDR3 is 15 amino acids long. Sequenced by immunoSEQ multiplex PCR; TCRdb stores in-frame clones only, minus some. This sample carries roughly 93,000 clones, approximately 91% of them seen once, and the ten largest clones take 9.5% to 10%. The sequenced sample was PBMCs. The V call is TRBV6-5, the J call TRBJ2-5; D tentatively fits TRBD1 or TRBD2 (5 bases each). The receptor was isolated from a woman aged 45-60 years with colorectal cancer. CDR3 amino acids: CASSLGTEFGETQYF. DNA of the CDR3: TGTGCCAGCAGTTTGGGGACGGAGTTCGGGGAGACCCAGTACTTC.